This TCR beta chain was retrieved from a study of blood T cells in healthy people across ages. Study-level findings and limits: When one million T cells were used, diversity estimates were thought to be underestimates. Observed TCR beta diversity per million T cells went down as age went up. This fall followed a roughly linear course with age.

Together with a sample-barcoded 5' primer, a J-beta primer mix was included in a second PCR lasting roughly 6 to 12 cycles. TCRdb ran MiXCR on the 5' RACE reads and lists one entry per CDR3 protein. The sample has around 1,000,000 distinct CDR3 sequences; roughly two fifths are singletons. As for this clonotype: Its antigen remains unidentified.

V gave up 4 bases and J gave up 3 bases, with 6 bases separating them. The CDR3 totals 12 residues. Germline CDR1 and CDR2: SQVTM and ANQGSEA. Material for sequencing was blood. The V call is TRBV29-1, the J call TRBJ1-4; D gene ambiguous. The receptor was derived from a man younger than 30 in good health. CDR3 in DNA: TGCAGCGTTGGCCGTTCTAATGAAAAACTGTTTTTT. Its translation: CSVGRSNEKLFF.